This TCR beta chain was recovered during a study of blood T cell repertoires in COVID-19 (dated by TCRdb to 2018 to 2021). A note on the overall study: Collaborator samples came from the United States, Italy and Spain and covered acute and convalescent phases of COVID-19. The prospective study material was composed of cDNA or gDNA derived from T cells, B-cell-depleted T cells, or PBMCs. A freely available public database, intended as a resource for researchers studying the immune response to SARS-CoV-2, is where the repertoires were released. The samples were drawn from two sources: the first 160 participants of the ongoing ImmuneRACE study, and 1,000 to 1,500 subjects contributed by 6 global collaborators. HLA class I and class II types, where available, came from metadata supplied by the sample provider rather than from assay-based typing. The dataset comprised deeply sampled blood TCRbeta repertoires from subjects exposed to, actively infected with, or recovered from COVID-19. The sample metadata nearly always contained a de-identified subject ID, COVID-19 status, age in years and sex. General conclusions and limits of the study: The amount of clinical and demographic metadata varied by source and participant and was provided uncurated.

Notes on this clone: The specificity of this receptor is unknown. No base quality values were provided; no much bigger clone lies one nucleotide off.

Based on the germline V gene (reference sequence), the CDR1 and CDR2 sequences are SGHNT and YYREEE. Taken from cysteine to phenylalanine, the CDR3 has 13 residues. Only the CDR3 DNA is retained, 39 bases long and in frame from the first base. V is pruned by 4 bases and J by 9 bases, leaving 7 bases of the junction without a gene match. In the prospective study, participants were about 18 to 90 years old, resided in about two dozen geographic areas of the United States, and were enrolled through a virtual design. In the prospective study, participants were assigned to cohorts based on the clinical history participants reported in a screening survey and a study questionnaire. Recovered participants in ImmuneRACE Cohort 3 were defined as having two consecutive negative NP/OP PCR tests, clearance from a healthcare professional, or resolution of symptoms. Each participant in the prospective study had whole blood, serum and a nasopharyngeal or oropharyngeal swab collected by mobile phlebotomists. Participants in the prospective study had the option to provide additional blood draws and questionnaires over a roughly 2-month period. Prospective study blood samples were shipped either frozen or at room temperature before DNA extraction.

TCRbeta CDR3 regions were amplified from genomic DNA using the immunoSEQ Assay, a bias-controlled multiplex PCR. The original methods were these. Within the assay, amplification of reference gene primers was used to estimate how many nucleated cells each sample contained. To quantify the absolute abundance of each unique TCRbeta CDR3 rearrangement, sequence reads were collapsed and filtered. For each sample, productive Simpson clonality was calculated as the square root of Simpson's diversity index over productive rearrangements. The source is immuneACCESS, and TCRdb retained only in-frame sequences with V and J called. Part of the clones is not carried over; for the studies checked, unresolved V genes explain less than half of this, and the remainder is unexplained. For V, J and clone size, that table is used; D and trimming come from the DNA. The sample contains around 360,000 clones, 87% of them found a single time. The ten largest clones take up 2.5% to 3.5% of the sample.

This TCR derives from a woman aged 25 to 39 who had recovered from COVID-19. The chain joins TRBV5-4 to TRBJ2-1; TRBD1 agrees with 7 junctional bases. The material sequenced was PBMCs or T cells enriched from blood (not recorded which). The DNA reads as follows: TGTGCCAGCAGCCCCCGGGACAGCATTGAGCAGTTCTTC. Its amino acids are CASSPRDSIEQFF.